The 9 T cell receptor beta chains below all came from one sample that was sequenced in a study of T cell clonality in common variable immunodeficiency. General study points: Reportedly, TCR beta sequences from common variable immunodeficiency showed fewer deletions and N-nucleotide insertions.

The table came from immunoSEQ multiplex PCR; TCRdb's copy has only in-frame clones and leaves some out. This sample has 25,000 or so clones, each found more than once. For these receptors, no antigen is known. The sequenced sample consisted of peripheral blood mononuclear cells. These TCRs come from a human donor with common variable immunodeficiency.

This clone has at least ten counts. Coverage ceases 3 residues before the CDR3 finishes, and the germline J gene fills in the end. This sequence joins TRBV5-1 and TRBJ2-5; no reliable D call. The CDR3 sequence is 12 residues long. The V end was cut by 4 bases, the J end by 5 bases, with 9 bases between. Germline V gene data show CDR1 as SGHRS and CDR2 as YFSETQ. CDR3 region: CASSPEAETQYF. Partial CDR3 DNA: TGCGCCAGCAGCCCTGAAGCGGAGACC.

This clone came up a few times. Read sequence stops 3 residues before the CDR3 end, and the germline J gene provides the missing end. V gene TRBV19 combines with J gene TRBJ1-1; TRBD1 matches at 12 bases. CDR3 length: 17 amino acids. Germline lookup yields CDR1 LNHDA and CDR2 SQIVND (reference sequence). V was clipped by 3 bases and J by 5 bases; unmatched bases: 10. CDR3 DNA (partial): TGTGCCAGTAGTATGGGTGGGACAGGGGGCAGGTGGACTGAA. The encoded protein is CASSMGGTGGRWTE. From start to end, the CDR3 is CASSMGGTGGRWTEAFF.

At least ten counts were recorded for this clone. The read ends 3 residues early relative to the CDR3; the germline J gene fills the gap. The chain links TRBV7-9 to TRBJ2-7; TRBD2 matches at 8 bases. CDR3 length: 14 residues. Germline-derived CDR1 and CDR2 are SEHNR and FQNEAQ (reference sequence). Germline trimming cut 5 bases from V and 2 bases from J; bases unmatched to any gene: 5. The sequenced part of the CDR3 DNA is TGTGCCAGCAGCCGTATAGCGGGGACCTACGAG. This gives the protein CASSRIAGTYE. The whole CDR3 sequence reads CASSRIAGTYEQYF.

This clone has only a few counts. The CDR3 end falls 3 residues outside the read, so it is completed with the germline J gene. This chain joins TRBV7-6 and TRBJ2-3; D possibly matches TRBD1 or TRBD2 (7 bases each). Deletions cut 5 bases from V and 3 bases from J, with 18 bases between. CDR1 is SGHVS and CDR2 is FNYEAQ in the germline V gene. The CDR3 has 16 residues. CDR3 bases read: TGTGCCAGCAGCACAATCACAGGGGAGGGGACAGATACG. This translates into CASSTITGEGTDT. The whole CDR3 sequence is CASSTITGEGTDTQYF.

This clone was recorded at least ten times. The CDR3 bases that were read are TGTGCCAGTAGTATCGACAGGGGGTCCTATAATTCACCC. Its protein product is CASSIDRGSYNSP. From start to end, the CDR3 is CASSIDRGSYNSPLHF. The chain uses TRBV19 and TRBJ1-6; TRBD1 matches at 9 bases. Coverage ceases 3 residues before the CDR3 finishes, and the germline J gene fills in the end. Per the germline V gene, CDR1 is LNHDA and CDR2 is SQIVND (reference sequence). The J segment lost 1 base and the V segment lost 3 bases, leaving 1 base of the junction unmatched. The CDR3 is made up of 16 amino acids. Filled out from reference TRBV19 and TRBJ1-6, the complete variable domain reads DGGITQSPKYLFRKEGQNVTLSCEQNLNHDAMYWYRQDPGQGLRLIYYSQIVNDFQKGDIAEGYSVSREKKESFPLTVTSAQKNPTAFYLCASSIDRGSYNSPLHFGNGTRLTVT.

As regards this clone: Read sequence stops 3 residues before the CDR3 end, and the germline J gene provides the missing end. The V gene is TRBV7-2, the J gene TRBJ1-1; 10 nucleotides match TRBD1. CDR1 is SGHTA and CDR2 is FQGNSA in the germline V gene. CDR3 length equals 14 residues. The trim removed 2 bases at V and 4 bases at J, leaving 1 base unmatched. The CDR3 loop reads CASSLRTGGTEAFF. The CDR3 DNA, read in part, is TGTGCCAGCAGCTTAAGGACAGGGGGCACTGAA.

In regard to this clone: Sequencing ends 3 residues short of the CDR3 end; the germline J gene provides the rest. V gene TRBV19 combines with J gene TRBJ1-4; 8 nucleotides line up with TRBD1. V lost 8 bases to trimming and J lost 6 bases; unmatched junction nucleotides: 8. Germline CDR1 and CDR2: LNHDA and SQIVND (reference sequence). The CDR3 consists of 14 residues. The DNA read from the CDR3 is TGTGCCAGTTCGAACCCGGGACAGGATGAAAAA. Translated: CASSNPGQDEK. The whole CDR3 sequence reads CASSNPGQDEKLFF.

There are a few counts of this clone. Read sequence stops 3 residues before the CDR3 end, and the germline J gene provides the missing end. The chain carries TRBV2 and TRBJ2-7, with TRBD2 matching over 10 bases. Germline CDR1 SNHLY, CDR2 FYNNEI. The CDR3 extends over 15 amino acids. J gave up 6 bases and V 6 bases, and 11 bases lay outside the gene matches. The sequenced part of the CDR3 DNA is TGTGCCAGCAGCGGGGCCCTAGCGGGAGCTGGCGAG. This codes for CASSGALAGAGE. The CDR3 as a whole reads CASSGALAGAGEQYF.

About this clone: The read falls 3 residues short of the CDR3 end, and the missing part is taken from the germline J gene. V gene TRBV18 combines with J gene TRBJ2-7, with D tentatively TRBD2 (7 bases). CDR1 KGHSH and CDR2 LQKENI come from the germline V gene. The ends were cut back, 6 bases at V and 2 bases at J, with 17 bases in the middle. CDR3 length: 15 amino acids. The sequenced part of the CDR3 DNA is TGTGCCAGCTCTCACGGGGAAGGGGGGGCCTACGAG. Protein sequence: CASSHGEGGAYE. The complete CDR3 protein is CASSHGEGGAYEQYF. The full variable domain, in which reference TRBV18 and TRBJ2-7 provide the parts outside the CDR3, is NAGVMQNPRHLVRRRGQEARLRCSPMKGHSHVYWYRQLPEEGLKFMVYLQKENIIDESGMPKERFSAEFPKEGPSILRIQQVVRGDSAAYFCASSHGEGGAYEQYFGPGTRLTVT.